This TCR beta chain was identified in a study of blood T cell repertoires in COVID-19. This clone was seen just once. V shed 0 bases, J shed 6 bases, and the junction held 4 bases outside the gene matches. CDR1 is GTSNPN and CDR2 is SVGIG in the germline V gene (reference sequence). The CDR3 covers 14 residues. TCRdb keeps only in-frame clones here, not all; method: immunoSEQ multiplex PCR. The table records about 300,000 clones, roughly 84% of them present only once. The sample comprised peripheral blood. This chain uses TRBV30 with TRBJ2-3, with 9 bases identical to TRBD1. This clonotype was obtained from a human donor with COVID-19, enrolled during active disease. The donor label of this sample is uncertain. CDR3 nucleotides: TGTGCCTGGAGTGTACAGGGGGCAAAGGATACGCAGTATTTT. Amino acids: CAWSVQGAKDTQYF.